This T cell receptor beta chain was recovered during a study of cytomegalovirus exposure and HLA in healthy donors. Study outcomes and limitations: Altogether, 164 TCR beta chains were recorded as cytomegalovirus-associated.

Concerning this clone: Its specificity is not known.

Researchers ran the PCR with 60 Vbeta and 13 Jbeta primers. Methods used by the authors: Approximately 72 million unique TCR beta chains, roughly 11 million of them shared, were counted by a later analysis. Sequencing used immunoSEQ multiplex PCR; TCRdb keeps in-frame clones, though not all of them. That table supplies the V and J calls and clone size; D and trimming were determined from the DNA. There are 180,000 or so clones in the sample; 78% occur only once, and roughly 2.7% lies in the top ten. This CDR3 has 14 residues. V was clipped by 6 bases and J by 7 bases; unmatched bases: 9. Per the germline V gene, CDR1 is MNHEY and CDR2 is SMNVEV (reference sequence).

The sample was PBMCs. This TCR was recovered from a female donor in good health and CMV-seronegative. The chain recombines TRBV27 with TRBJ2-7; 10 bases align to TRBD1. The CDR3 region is CASRRRDRGKEQYF. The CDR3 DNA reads TGTGCCAGCAGACGCCGGGACAGGGGTAAAGAGCAGTACTTC.